One sample yielded the 30 T cell receptor beta chains listed below, sequenced in a study of T cell responses to AZD1222 COVID-19 vaccine. Assay used: immunoSEQ multiplex PCR; TCRdb lists only in-frame clones, some missing. The data show tens of thousands of clones, roughly 84% seen once. The material sequenced was peripheral blood, taken on day 0 of AZD1222 vaccination. Receptor source: an adult in good health.

This clone was counted a single time. CDR3 in DNA: TGTGCCAGTAGTAAGAGGGATGAGCAGTTCTTC. This translates into CASSKRDEQFF. The chain uses TRBV19 and TRBJ2-1; tentative D call: TRBD2 (5 bases). Trimming took off 4 bases at V and 8 bases at J, with 6 bases between the two ends. The germline gives CDR1 LNHDA, CDR2 SQIVND (reference sequence). CDR3 size: 11 residues.

The chain links TRBV27 to TRBJ1-2; 7 bases are shared with TRBD1. This CDR3 is built from 15 residues. Germline-derived CDR1 and CDR2 are MNHEY and SMNVEV (reference sequence). The J segment lost 4 bases and the V segment lost 6 bases, leaving 11 bases of the junction unmatched. Written as DNA, the CDR3 is TGTGCCAGCAGATCCTATGACAGGGACCTCTATGGCTACACCTTC. Translating gives CASRSYDRDLYGYTF.

The rearrangement uses TRBV6-2 or TRBV6-3 and TRBJ1-2; the D gene is possibly TRBD1 (5 bases). Trimming shortened V by 5 bases and J by 8 bases, and 33 bases separated the two germline ends. The CDR3 length is 19 residues. Germline V lookup: CDR1 MNHEY, CDR2 SVGEGT. Here the CDR3 DNA reads TGTGCCAGCAGTGACACCCCACAGGCGGCCCTGGATGGTACTGGGGGCTACACCTTC. This translates into CASSDTPQAALDGTGGYTF.

This chain joins TRBV3-1 (or the pseudogene TRBV3-2) and TRBJ2-1, with D possibly matching TRBD1 (5 bases). The V end lost 3 bases, the J end lost 5 bases, and 20 bases lay between the germline ends. This CDR3 region has 17 residues. Germline V gene data show CDR1 as LGHDT and CDR2 as YNNKEL (reference sequence). The CDR3, as DNA: TGTGCCAGCAGCCAGTATCAACAGGTACTAACGGACAATGAGCAGTTCTTC. As protein: CASSQYQQVLTDNEQFF.

This chain uses TRBV6-8 with TRBJ2-7; the D gene is possibly TRBD2 (6 bases). The V and J ends lost 9 bases and 3 bases respectively, with 9 bases between them. The CDR3 contains 11 residues. Germline V gene sequence: CDR1 MNHGY, CDR2 SAAAGT. As DNA, the CDR3 is TGTGCCAGGGGGGGTGTCTACGAGCAGTACTTC. Protein: CARGGVYEQYF.

The J gene is TRBJ1-2, the V gene TRBV9, with D unresolved. The CDR3 is made up of 16 amino acids. Germline CDR1 SGDLS, CDR2 YYNGEE. The ends were cut back, 4 bases at V and 2 bases at J, with 18 bases in the middle. CDR3: CASSTATGRVNYGYTF. For the CDR3, the DNA is TGTGCCAGCAGCACCGCGACTGGACGGGTAAACTATGGCTACACCTTC.

The chain carries TRBV7-2 and TRBJ1-6, with 7 bases fitting TRBD1. This CDR3 comprises 15 residues. Germline lookup yields CDR1 SGHTA and CDR2 FQGNSA. V was clipped by 5 bases and J by 9 bases; unmatched bases: 10. The CDR3 loop is CASSLQTGLGSPLHF. CDR3 coding DNA: TGTGCCAGCAGCCTCCAGACAGGGCTTGGTTCACCCCTCCACTTT.

The rearrangement uses TRBV7-2 and TRBJ1-4, with a tentative D call TRBD1 (5 bases). V was clipped by 0 bases and J by 8 bases, with 7 bases between them. Germline values: CDR1 SGHTA, CDR2 FQGNSA. There are 13 residues in the CDR3. DNA for the CDR3: TGTGCCAGCAGCTTAGCGCAGGGAGAAAAACTGTTTTTT. Its protein is CASSLAQGEKLFF.

The chain links TRBV21-1 to TRBJ1-1. TRBV21-1 counts as a pseudogene. The CDR3 consists of 18 residues. CDR3 in amino acids: CASSKALSYGGQETEAFF. CDR3 nucleotides: TGTGCCAGCAGCAAAGCGCTTTCTTATGGGGGGCAAGAGACTGAAGCTTTCTTT.

The rearrangement links TRBV7-8 to TRBJ2-7, with 12 bases matching TRBD2. The CDR3 is 15 amino acids. Trimming took 5 bases from V and 2 from J; bases not matched to a gene: 4. Germline V gene sequence: CDR1 SGHVS, CDR2 FQNEAQ. The CDR3 is CASSPSGGATYEQYF. CDR3 nucleotides: TGTGCCAGCAGCCCTAGCGGGGGGGCTACCTACGAGCAGTACTTC.

The chain links TRBV29-1 to TRBJ1-1; 7 positions agree with TRBD1. The CDR3 has 12 amino acids. Trimming cost V 7 bases and J 4 bases; bases outside gene matches: 6. Germline-derived CDR1 and CDR2 are SQVTM and ANQGSEA. The CDR3: CSALRGSTEAFF. The DNA of the CDR3 is TGCAGCGCTCTCAGGGGGTCCACTGAAGCTTTCTTT.

The gene calls are TRBV19 and TRBJ2-7; D perhaps matches TRBD1 (5 bases). The CDR3 is made up of 11 amino acids. The V end lost 5 bases, the J end lost 5 bases, and 7 bases lay between the germline ends. CDR1 and CDR2 from the germline V gene are LNHDA and SQIVND (reference sequence). The CDR3 bases are TGTGCCAGTAGTGCAGGGAACGAGCAGTACTTC. Its protein is CASSAGNEQYF.

The chain combines TRBV19 with TRBJ2-3; weak D call: TRBD2 (5 bases). The CDR3 is 16 residues long. Germline CDR1 is LNHDA and CDR2 is SQIVND (reference sequence). Between the trimmed V and J ends, which lost 3 bases and 0 bases, there was a span of 13 bases. CDR3: CASSMSAEVSTDTQYF. The DNA of the CDR3 is TGTGCCAGTAGTATGAGTGCGGAGGTCAGCACAGATACGCAGTATTTT. Complete variable domain (other parts from reference TRBV19 and TRBJ2-3): DGGITQSPKYLFRKEGQNVTLSCEQNLNHDAMYWYRQDPGQGLRLIYYSQIVNDFQKGDIAEGYSVSREKKESFPLTVTSAQKNPTAFYLCASSMSAEVSTDTQYFGPGTRLTVL.

The chain uses TRBV19 and TRBJ2-5; 12 nucleotides align to TRBD2. The CDR3 extends over 16 amino acids. CDR1 is LNHDA, CDR2 SQIVND, per germline (reference sequence). V shed 5 bases and J 2 bases; nucleotides not matched to a gene: 6. CDR3 sequence: CASSPRLAGEQETQYF. For the CDR3, the DNA is TGTGCCAGTAGTCCGCGACTAGCGGGGGAGCAAGAGACCCAGTACTTC.

The chain employs TRBV19 and TRBJ2-3; D may correspond to TRBD1 or TRBD2 (5 bases each). The germline V gene encodes CDR1 LNHDA and CDR2 SQIVND (reference sequence). The V and J ends lost 1 base and 0 bases respectively, with 8 bases between them. The CDR3 runs 15 residues. The CDR3 DNA follows: TGTGCCAGTAGTATAGGAGAGGGGAGCACAGATACGCAGTATTTT. Encoded protein: CASSIGEGSTDTQYF.

This chain links TRBV27 with TRBJ2-7, with TRBD1 matching 9 bases. The CDR3 is 15 amino acids. Germline V gene sequence: CDR1 MNHEY, CDR2 SMNVEV (reference sequence). Losses at the gene ends were 6 bases for V and 3 bases for J; bases not matched to a gene: 9. The CDR3 DNA is TGTGCCAGCAGCGTAAAGCCGGGACAGGGCTACGAGCAGTACTTC. Encoded protein: CASSVKPGQGYEQYF.

V gene TRBV28 combines with J gene TRBJ1-1, with D unclear. Germline assignment: CDR1 MDHEN and CDR2 SYDVKM. Trimming took off 5 bases at V and 4 bases at J, with 17 bases between the two ends. This CDR3 is built from 15 residues. The CDR3 region has the DNA TGTGCCAGCAGTCCCCCACCGGCGACCGTCACTGAAGCTTTCTTT. This encodes CASSPPPATVTEAFF.

This chain joins TRBV18 and TRBJ2-1, with 9 bases fitting TRBD1. V was clipped by 3 bases and J by 6 bases; unmatched bases: 15. Germline V gene sequence: CDR1 KGHSH, CDR2 LQKENI. The CDR3 contains 18 residues. In DNA, the CDR3 is TGTGCCAGCTCACCCCTAGGAGCCGGGACAGGGTCCGGCAATGAGCAGTTCTTC. Encoded protein: CASSPLGAGTGSGNEQFF.

The V gene is TRBV10-3, the J gene TRBJ1-6, with D possibly being TRBD1 (5 bases). The germline V and J ends were trimmed by 8 bases and 9 bases, with 14 bases remaining between them. The germline V gene encodes CDR1 ENHRY and CDR2 SYGVKD. This CDR3 spans 13 amino acids. The CDR3 bases are TGTGCCATCTCGGGGCAGGTGGGTTCACCCCTCCACTTT. As protein: CAISGQVGSPLHF.

This chain uses TRBV4-2 with TRBJ2-6; 8 nucleotides match TRBD2. CDR1 is LGHNA and CDR2 is YNFKEQ in the germline V gene. V lost 0 bases, J lost 2 bases, and 9 bases stayed unmatched. This CDR3 comprises 19 residues. This CDR3 is CASSQDRRGAPTGANVLTF. As DNA, the CDR3 is TGTGCCAGCAGCCAAGATCGGCGGGGGGCGCCCACTGGGGCCAACGTCCTGACTTTC.

The chain carries TRBV5-1 and TRBJ2-5; TRBD2 matches 8 bases. Germline V gene data show CDR1 as SGHRS and CDR2 as YFSETQ. CDR3 length: 17 residues. Trimming at V came to 0 bases and at J to 3 bases, leaving 10 bases not matched to a gene. CDR3 residues: CASSLAVAGGTEETQYF. As DNA, the CDR3 is TGCGCCAGCAGCTTGGCCGTGGCGGGGGGTACGGAAGAGACCCAGTACTTC.

The rearrangement links TRBV19 to TRBJ1-3; possibly TRBD1 for D (6 bases). Trimming took 7 bases from V and 1 from J, leaving 8 bases between them. This CDR3 region has 13 residues. Germline V CDR1 and CDR2: LNHDA, SQIVND (reference sequence). CDR3 residues: CASNGQSGNTIYF. CDR3 nucleotide sequence: TGTGCCAGTAATGGACAGTCTGGAAACACCATATATTTT.

The count of this clone is one. The chain has TRBV25-1 and TRBJ2-3; D possibly corresponds to TRBD2 (7 bases). Trimming cost V 1 base and J 4 bases, with 15 bases left between them. The CDR3 runs 16 residues. Germline CDR1 MGHDK, CDR2 SYGVNS. In DNA, the CDR3 is TGTGCCAGCAGTGAATGGAATTCGGGGGGCCCAGATACGCAGTATTTT. It codes for CASSEWNSGGPDTQYF.

This clone has a single count. This rearrangement joins TRBV30 to TRBJ1-5; weak D call: TRBD1 (5 bases). Germline values: CDR1 GTSNPN, CDR2 SVGIG (reference sequence). The CDR3 is made up of 13 amino acids. Here the CDR3 DNA reads TGTGCGTGGGGGGGTTGGGGCAATCAGCCCCAGCATTTT. Its protein is CAWGGWGNQPQHF.

This clone was counted a few times. The rearrangement joins TRBV4-1 to TRBJ1-5, with D perhaps TRBD1 (6 bases). The germline gives CDR1 MGHRA, CDR2 YSYEKL. The CDR3 extends over 17 amino acids. Trimming took off 2 bases at V and 7 bases at J, with 21 bases between the two ends. The CDR3 protein is CASSQMVPDSFGQPQHF. In DNA, the CDR3 is TGCGCCAGCAGCCAAATGGTCCCGGACAGTTTTGGGCAGCCCCAGCATTTT.

V gene TRBV18 combines with J gene TRBJ2-5; 8 bases align to TRBD1. From germline, CDR1 is KGHSH and CDR2 LQKENI. The CDR3 length is 15 residues. V was clipped by 1 base and J by 7 bases; unmatched bases: 8. The CDR3 spells CASSPQGQATGTQYF. CDR3 nucleotide sequence: TGTGCCAGCTCACCACAGGGACAGGCAACAGGGACCCAGTACTTC.

V and J are TRBV7-3 and TRBJ1-2, with unresolved D. The CDR3 runs 16 residues. The germline gives CDR1 SGHTA, CDR2 FQGTGA. Trimming took off 7 bases at V and 0 bases at J, with 18 bases between the two ends. CDR3 DNA: TGTGCCAGCAACCCGCCCCCGGCAGTAGCTAACTATGGCTACACCTTC. Its translation: CASNPPPAVANYGYTF.

V is TRBV7-3 and J is TRBJ2-2, with D possibly matching TRBD2 (7 bases). The V end was cut by 0 bases, the J end by 12 bases, with 20 bases between. Germline V gene data show CDR1 as SGHTA and CDR2 as FQGTGA. CDR3 length: 16 residues. The CDR3 DNA sequence: TGTGCCAGCAGCTTAACGGCCCCAGAAGGGGGGGGGAAGCTGTTTTTT. Protein: CASSLTAPEGGGKLFF. Drawing the rest from reference TRBV7-3 and TRBJ2-2, the complete variable domain is GAGVSQTPSNKVTEKGKYVELRCDPISGHTALYWYRQSLGQGPEFLIYFQGTGAADDSGLPNDRFFAVRPEGSVSTLKIQRTERGDSAVYLCASSLTAPEGGGKLFFGEGSRLTVL.

The rearrangement links TRBV5-1 to TRBJ1-5, with no clear D. The CDR3 has 15 residues. From germline, CDR1 is SGHRS and CDR2 YFSETQ. V dropped 0 bases and J dropped 1 base, with 8 bases sitting between them. CDR3 nucleotides: TGCGCCAGCAGCTTGGATGGGCAAAGCAATCAGCCCCAGCATTTT. Encoded protein: CASSLDGQSNQPQHF.

The J gene is TRBJ1-1, the V gene TRBV19; no definite D call. Looked up from germline, CDR1 is LNHDA and CDR2 is SQIVND (reference sequence). V lost 3 bases to trimming and J lost 2 bases, with 10 bases between them. CDR3 length equals 14 residues. The CDR3 nucleotides read TGTGCCAGTAGTATGGCCCCCAAAAACACTGAAGCTTTCTTT. The encoded protein is CASSMAPKNTEAFF.